Below are 27 T cell receptor beta chains sequenced from a single sample in a study of identical twins. One entry per CDR3 protein results from TCRdb running MiXCR on the 5' RACE reads. The sample lists 500,000 to 600,000 distinct CDR3 sequences; 20% to 25% were seen once. The same data also contributed to another study, on T cells expressing NK-cell markers.

The specimen was CD4+ T cells sorted from blood. The receptors derive from a young woman in good health.

This clonotype was observed a few times. The chain employs TRBV27 and TRBJ1-1, with D uncertain. The ends were cut back, 10 bases at V and 5 bases at J, with 17 bases in the middle. Per the germline V gene, CDR1 is MNHEY and CDR2 is SMNVEV (reference sequence). There are 13 residues in the CDR3. The CDR3 DNA sequence: TGTGCCACCCCTGATTTTGAACATACTGAAGCTTTCTTT. Translating gives CATPDFEHTEAFF.

This clonotype was observed a handful of times. The chain has TRBV29-1 and TRBJ1-2; 11 bases align to TRBD1. The CDR3 extends over 12 amino acids. Germline lookup yields CDR1 SQVTM and CDR2 ANQGSEA. The V gene end was trimmed by 7 bases and the J gene end by 8 bases; junction bases not matched to a gene: 6. The CDR3 here is CSAGQGAGGYTF. The CDR3 nucleotides are TGCAGCGCTGGACAGGGGGCGGGCGGCTACACCTTC.

The chain joins TRBV12-3 or TRBV12-4 to TRBJ2-2, with D tentatively TRBD1 or TRBD2 (6 bases each). V was trimmed by 8 bases and J by 7 bases, leaving 17 bases between them. CDR3 size: 14 residues. DNA for the CDR3: TGTGCCAGCGGGGGATGGGGGGCGGGCGGGGAGCTGTTTTTT. It specifies CASGGWGAGGELFF.

This chain links TRBV25-1 with TRBJ2-4; 13 nucleotides align to TRBD2. This CDR3 is 16 amino acids long. Trimming cost V 5 bases and J 8 bases; bases outside gene matches: 9. CDR1 and CDR2 (germline): MGHDK, SYGVNS. This CDR3 reads CASSTWTSGSEDIQYF. For the CDR3, the DNA is TGTGCCAGCAGTACCTGGACTAGCGGGAGCGAGGACATTCAGTACTTC.

This CDR3 reads CASKSEGNYGYTF. The CDR3 DNA sequence: TGTGCCAGCAAGAGTGAGGGTAACTATGGCTACACCTTC. V and J are TRBV6-1 and TRBJ1-2; D is undetermined. The V gene's germline CDR1 is MNHNS and CDR2 SASEGT. This CDR3 is built from 13 residues. Trimming stripped 7 bases from V and 1 base from J, with 10 bases between.

The V call is TRBV12-3 or TRBV12-4, the J call TRBJ1-1; D remains unclear. This CDR3 comprises 14 residues. V was cut by 3 bases and J by 0 bases, with 8 bases left in between. The CDR3 DNA sequence: TGTGCCAGCAGTTTGAAATACATGAACACTGAAGCTTTCTTT. Protein product: CASSLKYMNTEAFF.

Many counts were recorded for this clonotype. V usage is TRBV29-1 and J usage is TRBJ2-7; TRBD1 agrees at 9 bases. This CDR3 is built from 13 residues. V trimming: 7 bases; J trimming: 7 bases; junction bases outside the gene matches: 11. Germline CDR1 SQVTM, CDR2 ANQGSEA. CDR3 loop: CSAETGQGREQYF. CDR3 sequence (DNA): TGCAGCGCGGAGACGGGACAGGGTCGTGAGCAGTACTTC.

This clonotype was counted at least ten times. This chain uses TRBV4-3 with TRBJ2-3; D is possibly TRBD2 (5 bases). V was trimmed by 2 bases and J by 5 bases, leaving 8 bases between them. The CDR3 runs to 13 residues. Germline CDR1 is LGHNA and CDR2 is YSLEER. Here the CDR3 DNA reads TGCGCCAGCAGCCAATTAGCGCAAGATACGCAGTATTTT. Translation gives CASSQLAQDTQYF.

There are a few counts of this clonotype. The genes are TRBV7-2 and TRBJ1-2, with TRBD1 identical over 8 bases. Trimming cost V 5 bases and J 4 bases; bases outside gene matches: 9. The CDR3 runs 15 residues. The germline CDR1 and CDR2 sequences are SGHTA and FQGNSA. CDR3 region: CASSQIRTGIYGYTF. DNA for the CDR3: TGTGCCAGCAGCCAAATCCGGACAGGGATCTATGGCTACACCTTC.

This clonotype was counted only a few times. The chain is built from TRBV6-4 and TRBJ1-1; D call uncertain. V lost 2 bases, J lost 6 bases, and 10 bases lay in between. This CDR3 comprises 13 residues. CDR1 is MRHNA, CDR2 SNTAGT, per germline. The chain's CDR3 is CASSDRRRAEAFF. The CDR3 DNA reads as TGTGCCAGCAGTGACCGACGACGTGCTGAAGCTTTCTTT.

This clonotype has just a few counts. J is TRBJ2-7 and V is TRBV10-2, with a possible D match to TRBD1 (6 bases). The germline V and J ends were trimmed by 3 bases and 1 base, with 19 bases remaining between them. Per germline, CDR1 WSHSY and CDR2 SAAADI. The CDR3 extends over 17 amino acids. Here the CDR3 DNA reads TGCGCCAGCAGTGATGAAGGACAGACGAGGGGGTCCTACGAGCAGTACTTC. It translates to CASSDEGQTRGSYEQYF.

This clonotype came up a few times. The V gene is TRBV2, the J gene TRBJ1-1; 8 bases align to TRBD1. In germline, CDR1 is SNHLY, CDR2 FYNNEI. The CDR3 totals 14 residues. Germline trimming cut 6 bases from V and 1 base from J; bases unmatched to any gene: 4. CDR3 DNA: TGTGCCAGCAGCGCGGACAGGGCGAACACTGAAGCTTTCTTT. The encoded protein is CASSADRANTEAFF.

The genes are TRBV10-2 and TRBJ1-5; tentative D call: TRBD1 (6 bases). The CDR3 consists of 13 residues. The germline V and J ends were trimmed by 3 bases and 6 bases, with 9 bases remaining between them. The germline V gene encodes CDR1 WSHSY and CDR2 SAAADI. The CDR3 loop is CASSDRGGQPQHF. CDR3 nucleotides: TGCGCCAGCAGTGACAGGGGAGGTCAGCCCCAGCATTTT.

The chain recombines TRBV3-1 with TRBJ1-2; 7 bases agree with TRBD1. The CDR3 is 13 residues long. The germline gives CDR1 LGHDT, CDR2 YNNKEL (reference sequence). J lost 8 bases, V lost 4 bases, and 7 bases had no gene match. Here the CDR3 DNA reads TGTGCCAGCAGCCTTGGGACAGTTCCCGGCTACACCTTC. As protein: CASSLGTVPGYTF.

This clonotype was observed a handful of times. V is TRBV5-1 and J is TRBJ1-2, with D maybe TRBD1 (5 bases). In germline, CDR1 is SGHRS, CDR2 YFSETQ. The CDR3 has 14 amino acids. Trimming left V 4 bases short and J 1 base short, with 11 bases between. Here the CDR3 reads CASSLGHLNYGYTF. The CDR3 DNA reads TGCGCCAGCAGCCTTGGACACCTTAACTATGGCTACACCTTC.

V and J are TRBV12-3 or TRBV12-4 and TRBJ2-5; no clear D gene. This CDR3 spans 13 amino acids. V shed 6 bases and J shed 7 bases, with 15 bases lying between them. CDR3 nucleotide sequence: TGTGCCAGCAGCCCCCGTGGCGGATGGACCCAGTACTTC. Its translation is CASSPRGGWTQYF.

The chain employs TRBV7-2 and TRBJ2-7; D may be TRBD1 (5 bases). V lost 2 bases, J lost 2 bases, and 10 bases lay in between. CDR1 is SGHTA and CDR2 is FQGNSA in the germline V gene. The CDR3 is 14 amino acids. The CDR3 DNA sequence: TGTGCCAGCAGCTTATCTTGGGGCCCCTACGAGCAGTACTTC. Its translation: CASSLSWGPYEQYF.

The V call is TRBV24-1, the J call TRBJ2-7, with TRBD2 as a possible D gene (6 bases). Germline V gives CDR1 KGHDR, CDR2 SFDVKD. The ends were cut back, 7 bases at V and 4 bases at J, with 16 bases in the middle. The CDR3 loop spans 14 amino acids. CDR3 residues: CATRLAGDPYEQYF. The CDR3, as DNA: TGTGCCACCAGACTAGCTGGGGACCCTTACGAGCAGTACTTC.

This clonotype was observed a handful of times. The V gene is TRBV6-2 or TRBV6-3, the J gene TRBJ2-3, with 8 bases identical to TRBD2. The CDR3 runs 15 residues. The germline CDR1 and CDR2 sequences are MNHEY and SVGEGT. Trimming took 7 bases from V and 4 from J; bases not matched to a gene: 10. The CDR3 sequence: CASTFVAGGSDTQYF. In DNA, the CDR3 is TGTGCCAGCACCTTTGTTGCGGGGGGTTCAGATACGCAGTATTTT.

Only a few counts were recorded for this clonotype. The chain employs TRBV12-3 or TRBV12-4 and TRBJ1-2, with D tentatively TRBD1 (5 bases). Deletions cut 7 bases from V and 6 bases from J, with 15 bases between. The CDR3 length is 13 residues. CDR3 DNA sequence: TGTGCCAGCAAGGTTTCAGGGATTCATGGCTACACCTTC. It translates to CASKVSGIHGYTF.

The V gene is TRBV7-2, the J gene TRBJ2-7, with 14 nucleotides matching TRBD2. There are 17 residues in the CDR3. V lost 6 bases and J lost 4; bases outside the gene matches: 11. The germline CDR1 and CDR2 sequences are SGHTA and FQGNSA. For the CDR3, the DNA is TGTGCCAGCAGTCGGACCGGGACTAGCGGGAGAAGGTACGAGCAGTACTTC. Translated, it gives CASSRTGTSGRRYEQYF.

This clonotype was counted a few times. The V call is TRBV15, the J call TRBJ1-5; D is ambiguous. The CDR3 extends over 12 amino acids. With 5 bases removed from V and 11 bases from J, the gap between germline ends came to 13 bases. CDR1 and CDR2 (germline): LNHNV, YYDKDF (reference sequence). The CDR3 DNA follows: TGTGCCACCAGCGGTACCCTCCGAGCCCAGCATTTT. The encoded protein is CATSGTLRAQHF. Complete variable domain (other parts from reference TRBV15 and TRBJ1-5): DAMVIQNPRYQVTQFGKPVTLSCSQTLNHNVMYWYQQKSSQAPKLLFHYYDKDFNNEADTPDNFQSRRPNTSFCFLDIRSPGLGDTAMYLCATSGTLRAQHFGDGTRLSIL.

The chain uses TRBV20-1 and TRBJ2-7; 7 bases map to TRBD1. Germline V gives CDR1 DFQATT, CDR2 SNEGSKA (reference sequence). The CDR3 sequence is 12 residues long. CDR3 loop: CILGQPSGEQYF. CDR3 bases: TGCATCTTGGGACAGCCCTCGGGCGAGCAGTACTTC.

This clonotype was seen a handful of times. This chain connects TRBV11-3 to TRBJ2-1; tentatively, D is TRBD1 (5 bases). Germline CDR1 SGHNT, CDR2 YENEEA. This CDR3 contains 14 residues. The V end lost 0 bases, the J end lost 4 bases, and 7 bases lay between the germline ends. The CDR3 DNA sequence: TGTGCCAGCAGCTTAGAGGGGCGGTACAATGAGCAGTTCTTC. This codes for CASSLEGRYNEQFF.

This clonotype appeared many times. The chain links TRBV20-1 to TRBJ1-2; no clear D gene. The germline gives CDR1 DFQATT, CDR2 SNEGSKA (reference sequence). The CDR3 consists of 12 residues. Between the trimmed V and J ends, which lost 0 bases and 1 base, there was a span of 3 bases. This CDR3 reads CSARDVNYGYTF. The CDR3 DNA follows: TGCAGTGCTAGAGATGTTAACTATGGCTACACCTTC.

The CDR3 loop reads CSARANNNTGRKLFF. In nucleotides, the CDR3 is TGCAGTGCTAGAGCAAACAACAACACAGGTCGAAAACTGTTTTTT. V gene TRBV20-1 combines with J gene TRBJ1-4, with D possibly being TRBD1 (5 bases). CDR1 and CDR2 from the germline V gene are DFQATT and SNEGSKA (reference sequence). V was shortened by 1 base and J by 10 bases, with 19 bases between the two germline ends. CDR3 length equals 15 residues.

This chain joins TRBV20-1 and TRBJ2-3; D may match TRBD1 or TRBD2 (6 bases each). Germline V gene data show CDR1 as DFQATT and CDR2 as SNEGSKA (reference sequence). The CDR3 length is 14 residues. Trimming removed 5 bases from V and 8 bases from J, with 20 bases in between. The CDR3 nucleotides read TGCAGTGCTGAGGGGGAGGCGGCGCTGGGTACGCAGTATTTT. This codes for CSAEGEAALGTQYF.